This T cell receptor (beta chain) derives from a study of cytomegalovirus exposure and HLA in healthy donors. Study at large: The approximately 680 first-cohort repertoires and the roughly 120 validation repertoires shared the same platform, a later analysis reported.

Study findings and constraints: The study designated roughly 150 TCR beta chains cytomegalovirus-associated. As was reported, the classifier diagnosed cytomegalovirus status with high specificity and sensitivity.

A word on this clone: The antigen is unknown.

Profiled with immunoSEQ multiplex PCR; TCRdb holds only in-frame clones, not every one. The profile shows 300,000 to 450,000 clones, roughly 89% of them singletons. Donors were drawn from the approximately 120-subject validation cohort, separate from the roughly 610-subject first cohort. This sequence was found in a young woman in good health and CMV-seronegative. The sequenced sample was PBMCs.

The CDR3 sequence: CASSSGTQHNEQFF. The DNA of the CDR3 is TGCGCCAGCAGCTCCGGGACACAACACAATGAGCAGTTCTTC. The V and J genes are TRBV5-1 and TRBJ2-1, with D possibly matching TRBD1 (6 bases). This CDR3 comprises 14 residues. The V end lost 3 bases, the J end lost 5 bases, and 12 bases lay between the germline ends. From germline, CDR1 is SGHRS and CDR2 YFSETQ.